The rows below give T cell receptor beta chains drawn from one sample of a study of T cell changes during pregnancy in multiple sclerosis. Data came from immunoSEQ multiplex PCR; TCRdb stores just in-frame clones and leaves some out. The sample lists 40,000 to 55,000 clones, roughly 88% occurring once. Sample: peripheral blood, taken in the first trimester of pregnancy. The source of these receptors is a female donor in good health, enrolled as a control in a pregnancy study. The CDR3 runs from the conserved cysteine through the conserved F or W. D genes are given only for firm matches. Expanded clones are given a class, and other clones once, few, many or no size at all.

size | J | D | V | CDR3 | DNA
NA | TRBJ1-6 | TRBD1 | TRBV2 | CASSDPDRASYNSPLHF | TGTGCCAGCAGCGACCCCGACAGGGCCTCCTATAATTCACCCCTCCACTTT
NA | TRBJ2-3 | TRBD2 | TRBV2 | CASSHETSGGYTDTQYF | TGTGCCAGCAGCCACGAGACTAGCGGGGGGTACACAGATACGCAGTATTTT
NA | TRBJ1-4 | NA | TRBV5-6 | CASAGVATNEKLFF | TGTGCCAGCGCGGGAGTTGCAACTAATGAAAAACTGTTTTTT
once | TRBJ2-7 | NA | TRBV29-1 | CSVQGPYEQYF | TGCAGCGTACAGGGCCCATACGAGCAGTACTTC
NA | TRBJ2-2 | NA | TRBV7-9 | CASSIPGQIGAGELFF | TGTGCCAGCAGCATTCCTGGACAGATAGGGGCCGGGGAGCTGTTTTTT
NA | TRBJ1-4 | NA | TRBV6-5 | CASRRTSNEKLFF | TGTGCCAGCAGGCGGACTTCTAATGAAAAACTGTTTTTT
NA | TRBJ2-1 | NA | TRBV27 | CASSSLGQGSHEQFF | TGTGCCAGCAGTTCCCTCGGACAAGGCTCGCATGAGCAGTTCTTC
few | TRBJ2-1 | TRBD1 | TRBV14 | CASSQDDRANEQFF | TGTGCCAGCAGCCAAGATGACAGGGCCAATGAGCAGTTCTTC
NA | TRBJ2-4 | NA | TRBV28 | CASSLAGQGIAKNIQYF | TGTGCCAGCAGTTTAGCGGGCCAGGGGATAGCCAAAAACATTCAGTACTTC
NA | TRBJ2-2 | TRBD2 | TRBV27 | CASRTGTRSSGELFF | TGTGCCAGCAGGACCGGGACTAGAAGTTCCGGGGAGCTGTTTTTT
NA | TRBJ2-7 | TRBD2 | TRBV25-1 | CASRGGRAHEQYF | TGTGCCAGCAGGGGCGGGAGGGCCCACGAGCAGTACTTC
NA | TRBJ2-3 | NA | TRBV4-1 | CASSQEGGRTDTQYF | TGCGCCAGCAGCCAAGAGGGGGGTCGGACAGATACGCAGTATTTT
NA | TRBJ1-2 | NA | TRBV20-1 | CSARDVRVHF | TGCAGTGCTAGAGATGTAAGAGTCCACTTC
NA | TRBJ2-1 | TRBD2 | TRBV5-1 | CASSLWGLAGGRISYNEQFF | TGCGCCAGCAGCTTGTGGGGACTAGCGGGGGGGCGGATATCCTACAATGAGCAGTTCTTC
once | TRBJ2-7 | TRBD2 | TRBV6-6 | CASSYGGTSGAYEQYF | TGTGCCAGCAGTTACGGCGGGACTAGCGGGGCCTACGAGCAGTACTTC
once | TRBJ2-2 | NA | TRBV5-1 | CASSDYRNTGELFF | TGCGCCAGCAGCGATTACAGGAACACCGGGGAGCTGTTTTTT
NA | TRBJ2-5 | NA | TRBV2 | CAVSAGAGKETQYF | TGTGCCGTTAGCGCGGGGGCTGGAAAAGAGACCCAGTACTTC
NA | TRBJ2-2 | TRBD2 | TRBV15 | CATSRDTEGLAHTGELFF | TGTGCCACCAGCAGAGATACCGAAGGACTAGCACACACCGGGGAGCTGTTTTTT
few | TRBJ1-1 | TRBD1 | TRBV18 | CASSRDSGQGGNTEAFF | TGTGCCAGCTCACGGGACTCCGGACAGGGGGGGAACACTGAAGCTTTCTTT
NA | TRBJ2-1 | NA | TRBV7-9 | CASSLLVGNEQFF | TGTGCCAGCAGCCTACTAGTCGGCAATGAGCAGTTCTTC
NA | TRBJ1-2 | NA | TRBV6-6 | CASSYWAGEDGYTF | TGTGCCAGCAGTTACTGGGCAGGGGAAGATGGCTACACCTTC
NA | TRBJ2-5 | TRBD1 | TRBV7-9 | CASSYTPTGGIETQYF | TGTGCCAGCAGCTACACTCCTACAGGGGGCATTGAGACCCAGTACTTC
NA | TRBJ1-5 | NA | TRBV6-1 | CASSEGSFRQPQHF | TGTGCCAGCAGTGAAGGGAGCTTTCGTCAGCCCCAGCATTTT
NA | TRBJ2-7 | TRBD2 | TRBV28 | CASSLAGGGGVRDEQYF | TGTGCCAGCAGTTTAGCGGGAGGGGGAGGGGTGCGCGACGAGCAGTACTTC
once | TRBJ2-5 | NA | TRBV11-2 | CASKYRGGAGETQYF | TGTGCCAGCAAGTATAGGGGGGGGGCAGGGGAGACCCAGTACTTC
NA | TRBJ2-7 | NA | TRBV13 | CASSLMGSGISEQYF | TGTGCCAGCAGCTTAATGGGGTCGGGGATCAGCGAGCAGTACTTC